This TCR beta chain derives from a study of hypomethylating agent response in myelodysplastic syndrome. In the study overall: With a mean age of 72.2 +/- 6.3 years, patients were most commonly cytogenetically diploid. Study findings and constraints: Healthy controls were not age-matched to MDS patients, possibly affecting comparisons.

This clone was picked up a small number of times. Its antigen is not identified. In the authors' methods: Roughly 1.6% of 150,000 to 200,000 clonotypes matched previously reported viral-epitope-specific VDJdb entries. Generated by immunoSEQ multiplex PCR, the TCRdb table keeps only in-frame clones and is missing some. That table furnishes V, J and clone size, whereas the DNA furnished D and trimming. The sample records some 3,000 clones, roughly 77% being singletons. Bulk bone marrow was analyzed without sorting T-cell subsets. This clonotype originated in a human donor with myelodysplastic syndrome. The sequences come from bone marrow, collected before or after starting hypomethylating agent treatment for myelodysplastic syndrome (not recorded which).

The CDR3 protein is CATSPGEGEKLFF. The CDR3 bases are TGTGCCACCAGCCCGGGGGAAGGGGAAAAACTGTTTTTT. The chain has TRBV15 and TRBJ1-4; maybe TRBD1 (5 bases). The CDR3 runs 13 residues. Germline V gives CDR1 LNHNV, CDR2 YYDKDF (reference sequence). V gave up 5 bases and J gave up 8 bases, with 12 bases separating them.